These 11 T cell receptor beta chains came from one sample sequenced in a study of sequential checkpoint blockade in melanoma. Treatment indicated: randomized to nivolumab then ipilimumab (arm A) or the reverse (arm B). TCRdb's copy holds only in-frame clones and misses some; the assay was immunoSEQ multiplex PCR. In the table there are under 20,000 clones, roughly two thirds of which are singletons. The sequencing used CD8+ T cells sorted from blood (inferred from file names), collected from a patient given nivolumab and ipilimumab in sequence. These receptors were obtained from a human donor with melanoma.

The chain combines TRBV15 with TRBJ1-4, with TRBD1 matching 7 bases. The J segment lost 4 bases and the V segment lost 10 bases, leaving 6 bases of the junction unmatched. The CDR3 consists of 13 residues. Germline V gene sequence: CDR1 LNHNV, CDR2 YYDKDF (reference sequence). CDR3 nucleotides: TGTGCCATTAGGGGACAGTTTAATGAAAAACTGTTTTTT. This encodes CAIRGQFNEKLFF.

In DNA form, the CDR3 reads TGCGCCAGCAGCTCCGGGACTAACTCCTACGAGCAGTACTTC. This codes for CASSSGTNSYEQYF. V usage is TRBV5-1 and J usage is TRBJ2-7; TRBD2 matches 7 bases. Germline trimming cut 3 bases from V and 0 bases from J; bases unmatched to any gene: 3. Germline V lookup: CDR1 SGHRS, CDR2 YFSETQ. The CDR3 contains 14 residues.

The chain carries TRBV30 and TRBJ2-2, with TRBD1 matching 9 bases. V lost 3 bases to trimming and J lost 3 bases; unmatched junction nucleotides: 5. This CDR3 is built from 15 residues. Germline CDR1 GTSNPN, CDR2 SVGIG (reference sequence). This CDR3 is CAWRDYRGHTGELFF. The CDR3 DNA is TGTGCCTGGAGGGATTACAGGGGGCACACCGGGGAGCTGTTTTTT. Full variable domain (outside the CDR3, taken from reference TRBV30 and TRBJ2-2): SQTIHQWPATLVQPVGSPLSLECTVEGTSNPNLYWYRQAAGRGLQLLFYSVGIGQISSEVPQNLSASRPQDRQFILSSKKLLLSDSGFYLCAWRDYRGHTGELFFGEGSRLTVL.

A few counts support this clone. This rearrangement joins TRBV27 to TRBJ2-7; 8 bases map to TRBD2. The ends lost 2 bases at V and 7 bases at J; junction bases unmatched: 13. Germline values: CDR1 MNHEY, CDR2 SMNVEV (reference sequence). The CDR3 totals 16 residues. The CDR3 DNA sequence: TGTGCCAGCAGTTTAAAAGGGGCGGGGGGCTTTTTTGAGCAGTACTTC. Encoded protein: CASSLKGAGGFFEQYF.

This chain connects TRBV4-2 to TRBJ2-4; 9 nucleotides line up with TRBD2. V gave up 0 bases and J gave up 2 bases; unmatched junction bases: 20. Germline CDR1 is LGHNA and CDR2 is YNFKEQ. This CDR3 has 22 residues. The CDR3 loop reads CASSQESPAGGFFSRSKNIQYF. The CDR3, as DNA: TGTGCCAGCAGCCAAGAAAGTCCAGCGGGAGGTTTTTTTTCGAGGTCCAAAAACATTCAGTACTTC.

The V call is TRBV15, the J call TRBJ1-6, with a tentative D call TRBD1 (5 bases). V lost 6 bases and J lost 3, with 6 bases in between. The CDR3 contains 13 residues. CDR1 LNHNV and CDR2 YYDKDF come from the germline V gene (reference sequence). CDR3 sequence (DNA): TGTGCCACCAGGGGACTCTATAATTCACCCCTCCACTTT. Translating gives CATRGLYNSPLHF.

The CDR3 loop reads CASSFGHNSGELFF. In DNA form, the CDR3 reads TGTGCCAGCAGTTTCGGACATAACTCCGGGGAGCTGTTTTTT. The chain carries TRBV6-5 and TRBJ2-2; tentatively, D is TRBD1 (5 bases). Germline CDR1 is MNHEY and CDR2 is SVGAGI. The germline V and J ends were trimmed by 4 bases and 6 bases, with 12 bases remaining between them. The CDR3 totals 14 residues.

The chain carries TRBV6-6 and TRBJ1-1; 7 nucleotides agree with TRBD1. V lost 5 bases to trimming and J lost 10 bases; unmatched junction nucleotides: 13. CDR1 MNHNY and CDR2 SVGAGI come from the germline V gene (reference sequence). CDR3 length: 14 residues. CDR3 protein: CASSPRDSSFLAFF. CDR3 DNA: TGTGCCAGCAGTCCCCGGGACAGTTCTTTTCTAGCTTTCTTT.

The rearrangement links TRBV6-5 to TRBJ2-1; 11 nucleotides align to TRBD2. Germline trimming cut 10 bases from V and 3 bases from J; bases unmatched to any gene: 8. Germline CDR1 and CDR2: MNHEY and SVGAGI. The CDR3 is made up of 15 amino acids. This CDR3 is CATELAGGGYNEQFF. In DNA form, the CDR3 reads TGTGCCACTGAATTAGCGGGAGGGGGCTACAATGAGCAGTTCTTC.

This chain connects TRBV27 to TRBJ1-1, with 11 bases identical to TRBD1. Germline V gene lookup returns CDR1 MNHEY and CDR2 SMNVEV (reference sequence). This CDR3 has 18 amino acids. J lost 5 bases, V lost 1 base, and 12 bases had no gene match. CDR3 sequence reads: CASSLYGGTGGILTEAFF. The CDR3 DNA reads TGTGCCAGCAGTTTATACGGGGGGACAGGGGGTATTTTGACTGAAGCTTTCTTT.

This rearrangement joins TRBV6-5 to TRBJ1-1, with unresolved D. CDR3 length: 14 residues. Germline V gene lookup returns CDR1 MNHEY and CDR2 SVGAGI. Trimming stripped 4 bases from V and 0 bases from J, with 9 bases between. The DNA for the CDR3 is TGTGCCAGCAGTTCCACTGCCATGAACACTGAAGCTTTCTTT. This translates into CASSSTAMNTEAFF.